This T cell receptor (beta chain) was sequenced in a study of blood T cells in healthy people across ages. Germline values: CDR1 MNHNY, CDR2 SVGAGI (reference sequence). The length of the CDR3 is 14 residues. In the case of this clonotype: The junction departs from germline at one end; a sequencing error may be responsible.

Primed by a sample-barcoded 5' primer and a J-beta primer mix, a second PCR proceeded for roughly 6 to 12 cycles. One entry per CDR3 protein, called by TCRdb with MiXCR from the 5' RACE reads. The table shows about 1.1 million distinct CDR3 sequences, with 35% to 40% occurring only once. The chain links TRBV6-6 to TRBJ2-3; 7 nucleotides align to TRBD1. This clonotype was sampled from a man in his late teens or twenties in good health. The sequenced material came from blood. The CDR3 DNA reads as TGTACCAGCAGAGGGGACAGTAGCACAGATACGCGGTATTTT. Amino acid sequence: CTSRGDSSTDTRYF.